These 19 T cell receptor beta chains share one sample of origin, sequenced in a study of blood T cell repertoires in COVID-19. TCRdb's copy holds only in-frame clones and misses some; the assay was immunoSEQ multiplex PCR. The sample has around 400,000 clones; 70% to 90% are singletons. The material sequenced was peripheral blood. Receptors were obtained from a young woman with COVID-19, enrolled during active disease.

This chain joins TRBV5-1 and TRBJ1-6; D not certain. Germline V gene sequence: CDR1 SGHRS, CDR2 YFSETQ. V lost 1 base to trimming and J lost 8 bases, with 10 bases between them. The CDR3 runs 14 residues. This CDR3 is CASSLRAGDSPLHF. The CDR3 region has the DNA TGCGCCAGCAGCTTGAGGGCCGGGGATTCACCCCTCCACTTT.

This clone was found once. The rearrangement uses TRBV4-1 and TRBJ2-3; D is unclear. The CDR3 has 13 residues. CDR1 MGHRA and CDR2 YSYEKL come from the germline V gene. The ends were cut back, 6 bases at V and 2 bases at J, with 9 bases in the middle. DNA of the CDR3: TGCGCCAGCAGACCAAACTACACAGATACGCAGTATTTT. Translated, it gives CASRPNYTDTQYF.

The CDR3 reads CASSLRTSGHYNEQFF. The CDR3 DNA follows: TGTGCCAGTAGTCTTAGGACTAGCGGCCACTACAATGAGCAGTTCTTC. The chain carries TRBV19 and TRBJ2-1, with 10 bases fitting TRBD2. With 5 bases clipped from V and 3 bases from J, the junction kept 7 bases outside the gene matches. From germline, CDR1 is LNHDA and CDR2 SQIVND (reference sequence). The CDR3 is 16 amino acids.

The sample holds a few counts of this clone. The chain has TRBV7-9 and TRBJ2-7, with 8 bases fitting TRBD1. CDR1 SEHNR and CDR2 FQNEAQ come from the germline V gene (reference sequence). Trimming took 5 bases from V and 5 from J; bases not matched to a gene: 5. There are 13 residues in the CDR3. The CDR3 sequence: CASSADRVDEQYF. The CDR3 nucleotides are TGTGCCAGCAGCGCGGACAGGGTTGACGAGCAGTACTTC.

The chain links TRBV9 to TRBJ2-7, with D possibly being TRBD1 (6 bases). Trimming cost V 0 bases and J 2 bases, with 12 bases left between them. This CDR3 comprises 15 residues. CDR1 and CDR2 from the germline V gene are SGDLS and YYNGEE. The CDR3 protein is CASSVGPGDPYEQYF. CDR3 in DNA: TGTGCCAGCAGCGTAGGTCCAGGGGACCCCTACGAGCAGTACTTC.

V gene TRBV19 combines with J gene TRBJ1-2; D uncertain. Germline loops: CDR1 LNHDA, CDR2 SQIVND (reference sequence). The V end lost 10 bases, the J end lost 4 bases, and 13 bases lay between the germline ends. CDR3 length equals 12 residues. CDR3 residues: CAIPAGSYGYTF. As DNA, the CDR3 is TGTGCCATTCCAGCGGGCAGCTATGGCTACACCTTC.

This clone was picked up one time. The V call is TRBV14, the J call TRBJ1-1, with D possibly TRBD1 on 6 matching bases. The CDR3 sequence is 14 residues long. CDR1 SGHDN and CDR2 FVKESK come from the germline V gene. V was cut by 4 bases and J by 4 bases, with 13 bases left in between. The CDR3 DNA reads TGTGCCAGCAGCCTCCTGGCAGGGGCCACTGAAGCTTTCTTT. Residues: CASSLLAGATEAFF.

The chain uses TRBV10-3 and TRBJ2-3; 7 nucleotides align to TRBD1. Per germline, CDR1 ENHRY and CDR2 SYGVKD. V lost 5 bases, J lost 3 bases, and 2 bases stayed unmatched. The CDR3 length is 13 residues. Here the CDR3 DNA reads TGTGCCATCAGTCAGGGGGAAACAGATACGCAGTATTTT. This translates into CAISQGETDTQYF.

This chain links TRBV6-6 with TRBJ2-7; TRBD1 is a possible D gene (7 bases). The CDR3 contains 14 residues. Trimming shortened V by 7 bases and J by 2 bases, and 15 bases separated the two germline ends. The germline CDR1 and CDR2 sequences are MNHNY and SVGAGI (reference sequence). CDR3 loop: CASIGQEGTYEQYF. CDR3 nucleotides: TGTGCCAGCATTGGACAGGAGGGAACCTACGAGCAGTACTTC.

In its sample, this clone was seen once. This chain links TRBV4-1 with TRBJ1-5; the D is unclear. Germline CDR1 MGHRA, CDR2 YSYEKL. With 3 bases removed from V and 0 bases from J, the gap between germline ends came to 6 bases. CDR3 length: 14 amino acids. The CDR3: CASSHIYSNQPQHF. The CDR3 DNA sequence: TGCGCCAGCAGCCACATCTATAGCAATCAGCCCCAGCATTTT.

The V and J genes are TRBV14 and TRBJ2-1; D ambiguous. Germline V CDR1 and CDR2: SGHDN, FVKESK. The V gene lost 6 bases and the J gene lost 9 bases, with 15 bases spanning the gap. This CDR3 is built from 13 residues. The CDR3 DNA is TGTGCCAGCAGTCTCTTTGTGGTCGGTGAGCAGTTCTTC. It translates to CASSLFVVGEQFF.

In DNA form, the CDR3 reads TGTGCCAGCAGCTTATGGGACAGACCTGAAGCTTTCTTT. Translation gives CASSLWDRPEAFF. The chain joins TRBV7-9 to TRBJ1-1; 7 bases match TRBD1. V lost 2 bases and J lost 6; bases outside the gene matches: 3. The CDR3 runs to 13 residues. Germline CDR1 reads SEHNR; CDR2 reads FQNEAQ (reference sequence).

V is TRBV5-6 and J is TRBJ1-4; tentatively, D is TRBD1 (5 bases). The CDR3 sequence is 14 residues long. CDR1 SGHDT and CDR2 YYEEEE come from the germline V gene. The germline V and J ends were trimmed by 5 bases and 12 bases, with 20 bases remaining between them. The CDR3 bases are TGTGCCAGCAGTCCTGGGACTCACGACGCGGAACTGTTTTTT. Translated, it gives CASSPGTHDAELFF. Full variable domain (missing parts from reference TRBV5-6 and TRBJ1-4): DAGVTQSPTHLIKTRGQQVTLRCSPKSGHDTVSWYQQALGQGPQFIFQYYEEEERQRGNFPDRFSGHQFPNYSSELNVNALLLGDSALYLCASSPGTHDAELFFGSGTQLSVL.

This rearrangement joins TRBV5-1 to TRBJ2-3; the match to TRBD2 covers 8 bases. The germline V gene encodes CDR1 SGHRS and CDR2 YFSETQ. This CDR3 is built from 15 residues. V shed 1 base and J 4 bases; nucleotides not matched to a gene: 5. CDR3 DNA: TGCGCCAGCAGCTTGCAAGCGGGAGCTCCAGATACGCAGTATTTT. Translating gives CASSLQAGAPDTQYF.

The J gene is TRBJ2-1, the V gene TRBV4-1; TRBD1 matches 8 bases. Germline V gives CDR1 MGHRA, CDR2 YSYEKL. J was trimmed by 4 bases and V by 2 bases; bases with no gene match: 10. This CDR3 has 17 amino acids. Written as DNA, the CDR3 is TGCGCCAGCAGCCAACCGTTTCCTCGACAGGGGTACAATGAGCAGTTCTTC. Protein product: CASSQPFPRQGYNEQFF.

The V gene is TRBV7-2, the J gene TRBJ2-5, with no clear D. The germline V and J ends were trimmed by 2 bases and 1 base, with 5 bases remaining between them. This CDR3 contains 13 residues. The germline V gene encodes CDR1 SGHTA and CDR2 FQGNSA. CDR3 residues: CASSLSRQETQYF. The DNA for the CDR3 is TGTGCCAGCAGCTTATCCCGCCAAGAGACCCAGTACTTC.

J is TRBJ2-1 and V is TRBV2, with TRBD2 identical over 11 bases. The CDR3 consists of 20 residues. V shed 7 bases and J 0 bases; nucleotides not matched to a gene: 17. Per the germline V gene, CDR1 is SNHLY and CDR2 is FYNNEI. This chain's CDR3 is CASTYHGLAGGRSSYNEQFF. DNA of the CDR3: TGTGCCAGCACCTATCATGGGCTAGCGGGAGGAAGGAGCTCCTACAATGAGCAGTTCTTC.

The chain uses TRBV11-2 and TRBJ1-1, with TRBD1 identical over 7 bases. This CDR3 is 14 amino acids long. CDR1 and CDR2 from the germline V gene are SGHAT and FQNNGV. The junction had 4 bases not matched to a gene; V was cut back by 1 base and J by 5 bases. CDR3 sequence: CASSLVRGRTEAFF. For the CDR3, the DNA is TGTGCCAGCAGCTTAGTAAGGGGGCGTACTGAAGCTTTCTTT.

This rearrangement joins TRBV2 to TRBJ2-5; tentative D call: TRBD2 (7 bases). The V end was cut by 8 bases, the J end by 5 bases, with 18 bases between. The CDR3 covers 14 residues. Per the germline V gene, CDR1 is SNHLY and CDR2 is FYNNEI. Written as DNA, the CDR3 is TGTGCCAGCGGGGGGGGGCCCGTCCCGGAGACCCAGTACTTC. Protein: CASGGGPVPETQYF.